Listed here are 21 T cell receptor beta chains from one sample, sequenced in a study of cytomegalovirus exposure and HLA in healthy donors. Some clones are missing from TCRdb's copy, which holds only in-frame ones; the method was immunoSEQ multiplex PCR. The data contain around 63,000 clones, around 92% of them singletons. The material sequenced was PBMCs. All receptors come from a woman aged 18-35 years in good health and CMV-seronegative.

The chain carries TRBV5-4 and TRBJ2-7, with TRBD2 as a possible D gene (5 bases). CDR1 is SGHNT and CDR2 is YYREEE in the germline V gene (reference sequence). This CDR3 comprises 14 residues. V was clipped by 4 bases and J by 7 bases, with 18 bases between them. The CDR3 sequence: CASSAPGNLWEQYF. For the CDR3, the DNA is TGTGCCAGCAGCGCACCCGGGAACCTTTGGGAGCAGTACTTC.

This rearrangement joins TRBV5-1 to TRBJ1-2; D gene ambiguous. The CDR3 has 14 residues. The ends were cut back, 0 bases at V and 1 base at J, with 7 bases in the middle. Germline V gives CDR1 SGHRS, CDR2 YFSETQ. The CDR3 nucleotides are TGCGCCAGCAGCTTGGACGGGGATAACTATGGCTACACCTTC. This codes for CASSLDGDNYGYTF.

The rearrangement links TRBV5-1 to TRBJ2-2; 7 bases are shared with TRBD1. The CDR3 length is 16 residues. The trim removed 4 bases at V and 1 base at J, leaving 7 bases unmatched. Germline CDR1 reads SGHRS; CDR2 reads YFSETQ. CDR3 in DNA: TGCGCCAGCAGCAAACCCGGGACAGTGAACACCGGGGAGCTGTTTTTT. Protein product: CASSKPGTVNTGELFF.

The rearrangement joins TRBV27 to TRBJ2-2; D remains unclear. Germline assignment: CDR1 MNHEY and CDR2 SMNVEV (reference sequence). V lost 5 bases and J lost 6, with 22 bases in between. CDR3 length: 17 residues. CDR3 amino acids: CASSIEPRVTPAGELFF. CDR3 sequence (DNA): TGTGCCAGCAGTATCGAGCCCCGTGTCACCCCGGCCGGGGAGCTGTTTTTT.

The J gene is TRBJ2-2, the V gene TRBV28; D perhaps matches TRBD1 (5 bases). Trimming pared 6 bases from V and 8 bases from J, leaving 10 bases between. This CDR3 contains 12 residues. CDR1 is MDHEN and CDR2 is SYDVKM in the germline V gene. The CDR3: CASRIQGGELFF. The CDR3, as DNA: TGTGCCAGCAGAATCCAGGGAGGGGAGCTGTTTTTT.

The gene calls are TRBV6-5 and TRBJ1-1; no reliable D call. V lost 6 bases and J lost 5, with 16 bases in between. Germline assignment: CDR1 MNHEY and CDR2 SVGAGI. CDR3 length equals 14 residues. CDR3 coding DNA: TGTGCCAGCAGGTCCCGGGAGGGTCGTACTGAAGCTTTCTTT. Its protein product is CASRSREGRTEAFF.

The CDR3 reads CASSLLFTAGETQYF. The CDR3 nucleotides are TGTGCCAGCAGCTTATTGTTTACGGCGGGAGAGACCCAGTACTTC. The rearrangement uses TRBV5-8 and TRBJ2-5, with D possibly TRBD2 on 5 matching bases. Germline V gene sequence: CDR1 SGHTS, CDR2 YDEGEE. The CDR3 loop spans 15 amino acids. The V gene lost 2 bases and the J gene lost 4 bases, with 15 bases spanning the gap.

The rearrangement links TRBV5-5 to TRBJ1-3; 7 bases align to TRBD1. The V gene's germline CDR1 is SGHKS and CDR2 YYEKEE (reference sequence). The V gene end was trimmed by 4 bases and the J gene end by 6 bases; junction bases not matched to a gene: 13. This CDR3 comprises 16 residues. CDR3 amino acids: CASSPYRQGRANTIYF. The CDR3 region has the DNA TGTGCCAGCAGCCCCTACCGACAGGGACGCGCAAACACCATATATTTT.

The rearrangement uses TRBV6-1 and TRBJ2-1; 7 nucleotides align to TRBD2. CDR3 length: 16 amino acids. From germline, CDR1 is MNHNS and CDR2 SASEGT. Trimming at V came to 4 bases and at J to 2 bases, leaving 8 bases not matched to a gene. The CDR3 loop reads CASSAPPGRAYNEQFF. DNA for the CDR3: TGTGCCAGCAGTGCCCCCCCGGGGAGGGCCTACAATGAGCAGTTCTTC.

To note about this clone: At one of its ends the junction is not consistent with the germline gene, which may arise from a read error. This sequence joins TRBV30 and TRBJ2-7; D is possibly TRBD2 (5 bases). Germline CDR1 reads GTSNPN; CDR2 reads SVGIG (reference sequence). There are 13 residues in the CDR3. The DNA of the CDR3 is TGTGCCTGGAAATTGTTTTTAGAGTCTACCCTAGCCTTC. It encodes CAWKLFLESTLAF.

This clone is a singleton in its sample. The chain combines TRBV7-7 with TRBJ2-3, with 10 positions matching TRBD1. The germline V gene has CDR1 SSHAT and CDR2 FNYEAQ (reference sequence). The length of the CDR3 is 18 residues. V lost 2 bases and J lost 4; bases outside the gene matches: 12. CDR3 region: CASSLWTGGLGMSDTQYF. CDR3 nucleotides: TGTGCCAGCAGCTTATGGACAGGGGGGTTGGGAATGTCAGATACGCAGTATTTT. Combining the CDR3 with reference TRBV7-7 and TRBJ2-3 gives the whole variable domain GAGVSQSPRYKVTKRGQDVTLRCDPISSHATLYWYQQALGQGPEFLTYFNYEAQPDKSGLPSDRFSAERPEGSISTLTIQRTEQRDSAMYRCASSLWTGGLGMSDTQYFGPGTRLTVL.

The chain links TRBV29-1 to TRBJ2-3, with D unclear. The CDR3 extends over 14 amino acids. The germline V gene encodes CDR1 SQVTM and CDR2 ANQGSEA. Deletions cut 5 bases from V and 6 bases from J, with 18 bases between. The CDR3 here is CSVRSSGFLDTQYF. CDR3 nucleotides: TGCAGCGTTCGATCGTCAGGTTTTTTGGATACGCAGTATTTT.

The V and J genes are TRBV30 and TRBJ1-5, with no clear D. Germline V gene data show CDR1 as GTSNPN and CDR2 as SVGIG (reference sequence). V was cut by 5 bases and J by 1 base, with 9 bases left in between. The CDR3 is 13 residues long. In DNA form, the CDR3 reads TGTGCCTGGTCGTCCGAGAGCAATCAGCCCCAGCATTTT. Amino acids: CAWSSESNQPQHF.

This chain connects TRBV30 to TRBJ1-1; 7 bases are a match to TRBD1. Germline CDR1 GTSNPN, CDR2 SVGIG (reference sequence). Losses at the gene ends were 1 base for V and 7 bases for J; bases not matched to a gene: 0. The CDR3 runs 11 residues. This chain's CDR3 is CAWSGDSEAFF. The CDR3 region has the DNA TGTGCCTGGAGTGGGGACAGTGAAGCTTTCTTT. Full variable domain (rest looked up from reference TRBV30 and TRBJ1-1): SQTIHQWPATLVQPVGSPLSLECTVEGTSNPNLYWYRQAAGRGLQLLFYSVGIGQISSEVPQNLSASRPQDRQFILSSKKLLLSDSGFYLCAWSGDSEAFFGQGTRLTVV.

This clone was seen just once. This sequence joins TRBV27 and TRBJ2-1, with 9 positions matching TRBD2. The CDR3 is made up of 16 amino acids. V lost 5 bases, J lost 1 base, and 6 bases stayed unmatched. In germline, CDR1 is MNHEY, CDR2 SMNVEV (reference sequence). The CDR3 region is CASSPSTSGSYNEQFF. The DNA of the CDR3 is TGTGCCAGCAGTCCCTCGACTAGCGGATCCTACAATGAGCAGTTCTTC.

The gene calls are TRBV6-5 and TRBJ2-7; TRBD1 matches 7 bases. V shed 5 bases and J 2 bases; nucleotides not matched to a gene: 6. This CDR3 has 14 amino acids. The germline V gene encodes CDR1 MNHEY and CDR2 SVGAGI. CDR3 protein: CASSQTGQPYEQYF. The CDR3 bases are TGTGCCAGCAGTCAAACGGGACAGCCCTACGAGCAGTACTTC.

This clone occurred once. The chain links TRBV19 to TRBJ1-6; D perhaps matches TRBD1 (6 bases). V was shortened by 5 bases and J by 4 bases, with 15 bases between the two germline ends. This CDR3 has 16 residues. Per the germline V gene, CDR1 is LNHDA and CDR2 is SQIVND (reference sequence). DNA of the CDR3: TGTGCCAGTAGTCCGCCCGGACAGATTTATAATTCACCCCTCCACTTT. Its protein is CASSPPGQIYNSPLHF.

V gene TRBV28 combines with J gene TRBJ2-7, with D possibly being TRBD2 (5 bases). Looked up from germline, CDR1 is MDHEN and CDR2 is SYDVKM. This CDR3 has 12 amino acids. V was pared by 6 bases and J by 9 bases, with 15 bases between. The CDR3 DNA is TGTGCCAGCAGCCGGGAAGGGTTCGGGCAGTACTTC. Its translation is CASSREGFGQYF.

For the CDR3, the DNA is TGTGCCAGCAGCACCGGGACTAGCGGGGGGCCGGAGACCCAGTACTTC. It codes for CASSTGTSGGPETQYF. This rearrangement joins TRBV7-9 to TRBJ2-5; 15 bases line up with TRBD2. The CDR3 has 16 residues. Germline CDR1 and CDR2: SEHNR and FQNEAQ (reference sequence). Unmatched junction bases numbered 6, after V lost 5 bases and J lost 5 bases.

The genes are TRBV6-1 and TRBJ2-7; TRBD1 is a possible D gene (5 bases). The CDR3 is made up of 13 amino acids. Germline lookup yields CDR1 MNHNS and CDR2 SASEGT. Trimming pared 7 bases from V and 3 bases from J, leaving 13 bases between. The CDR3 loop reads CASTYAGYYEQYF. For the CDR3, the DNA is TGTGCCAGCACCTACGCAGGGTACTACGAGCAGTACTTC.

This clone has only a few counts. The genes are TRBV27 and TRBJ2-7, with TRBD1 identical over 9 bases. Trimming took 6 bases from V and 13 from J; bases not matched to a gene: 4. This CDR3 has 10 residues. Germline V lookup: CDR1 MNHEY, CDR2 SMNVEV (reference sequence). This CDR3 reads CASSLGQGYF. The CDR3 region has the DNA TGTGCCAGCAGCCTGGGACAGGGCTACTTC.